This TCR beta chain was observed in a study of blood T cells in healthy people across ages. A note on this clonotype: Its antigen is unidentified.

Primers used in a second PCR of roughly 7 to 11 cycles were a sample-barcoded 5' primer and a J-beta primer mix. MiXCR, run by TCRdb on the 5' RACE reads, gives a single entry per CDR3 protein. In the table there are some 780,000 distinct CDR3 sequences, about 61% of which are singletons. Study-level points and caveats: There was a strong correlation between TCR beta diversity and naive T cell percentage.

The ends lost 5 bases at V and 5 bases at J; junction bases unmatched: 5. The CDR3 sequence is 15 residues long. Germline assignment: CDR1 SGHAT and CDR2 FQNNGV. The rearrangement joins TRBV11-2 to TRBJ2-1, with 11 bases matching TRBD2. This clonotype was sampled from a man in his forties in good health. The specimen was blood. The CDR3 coding sequence is TGTGCCAGCAGCAATCTAGCGGGGGGAAACAATGAGCAGTTCTTC. As protein: CASSNLAGGNNEQFF. Filled out from reference TRBV11-2 and TRBJ2-1, the complete variable domain reads EAGVAQSPRYKIIEKRQSVAFWCNPISGHATLYWYQQILGQGPKLLIQFQNNGVVDDSQLPKDRFSAERLKGVDSTLKIQPAKLEDSAVYLCASSNLAGGNNEQFFGPGTRLTVL.